The 3 T cell receptor beta chains below all came from one sample that was sequenced in a study of a mutant IDH1 vaccine in newly diagnosed glioma. Time point indicated: week 35, safety follow-up. With topical imiquimod, each dose of the vaccine consisted of 300 ug of mutant IDH1 20-mer peptide. These receptors lack a known antigen. Repertoires were generated with immunoSEQ multiplex PCR, while TCRdb's copy carries only in-frame clones and drops some. The sample includes tens of thousands of clones, around 87% of them seen just once. The source was PBMCs, collected from a glioma patient whose treatment included an IDH1 peptide vaccine. These receptors were collected from a young man with glioma.

The rearrangement links TRBV18 to TRBJ2-3; D is undetermined. Germline assignment: CDR1 KGHSH and CDR2 LQKENI. This CDR3 spans 12 amino acids. V lost 5 bases to trimming and J lost 3 bases, with 6 bases between them. The CDR3 protein is CASSTETDTQYF. CDR3 DNA: TGTGCCAGCTCAACTGAGACAGATACGCAGTATTTT.

The chain is built from TRBV27 and TRBJ2-7; D not resolved. V gave up 5 bases and J gave up 4 bases, with 9 bases separating them. CDR1 is MNHEY, CDR2 SMNVEV, per germline (reference sequence). CDR3 size: 12 residues. The CDR3 reads CASSPGLYEQYF. CDR3 sequence (DNA): TGTGCCAGCAGTCCAGGTCTTTACGAGCAGTACTTC.

This clone was recorded once. This chain joins TRBV6-4 and TRBJ1-5; 10 bases match TRBD1. Germline CDR1 MRHNA, CDR2 SNTAGT. The CDR3 extends over 16 amino acids. The ends lost 6 bases at V and 2 bases at J; junction bases unmatched: 7. CDR3: CASRPDRGRGNQPQHF. In DNA form, the CDR3 reads TGTGCCAGCAGACCCGACAGGGGGCGAGGCAATCAGCCCCAGCATTTT.